Listed below are T cell receptor beta chains from one sample, sequenced in a study of T cells after yellow fever vaccination. TCRdb reprocessed the 5' RACE reads via MiXCR and lists one record per CDR3 protein. The sample contains around 160,000 distinct CDR3 sequences, 6% to 7.5% of which appear only once. The specimen comprised CD4+ T cells sorted from PBMCs, sampled 5 days after the first yellow fever vaccination. All receptors derive from a man between 18 and 29 years old who received the YFV17D yellow fever vaccine. Each CDR3 is given with its conserved first and last residue. The order of the fields is V gene, CDR3 protein.

>TRBV9
CASSSDVTGELFF
>TRBV12-3/TRBV12-4
CASTDDREAFF
>TRBV6-2/TRBV6-3
CASSYSAGPLVNEQFF
>TRBV3-1
CTSSQGGGLSNTEAFF
>TRBV4-2
CASSQVTGQGETQYF
>TRBV4-3
CASSQVSGHSSYEQYF
>TRBV27
CASSPRMFRTGSVANVLTF
>TRBV6-1
CASSRDRGGKSPLHF
>TRBV20-1
CSARDGTGKADTQYF
>TRBV12-3/TRBV12-4
CASSSLGDTEAFF
>TRBV20-1
CSARTPGQGASLAFF
>TRBV12-3/TRBV12-4
CASSLQRFGEQYF
>TRBV4-3
CASSQGRGEKLFF
>TRBV5-6
CASSLPGGTNEAFF
>TRBV7-9
CASSPRIDSYEQYF
>TRBV7-3
CASSLGTGSVQKQFF
>TRBV2
CASSDPGGPNQPQHF
>TRBV12-3/TRBV12-4
CASSWGSSGANVLTF
>TRBV29-1
CSVLAWNNEQFF
>TRBV7-9
CASSLTGTIYNEQFF
>TRBV7-2
CASSPGSGGYGYTF
>TRBV27
CATVGGGTGELFF
>TRBV9
CASSRSTMNTEAFF
>TRBV7-2
CASSFWANQPQHF
>TRBV20-1
CSAFTPQGNDYGYTF
>TRBV24-1
CATHSGVGTDTQYF
>TRBV5-8
CASSPGGAGATDTQYF
>TRBV5-6
CASSQPLAGGYNEQFF
>TRBV6-1
CATSRGVGLRQETQYF
>TRBV5-4
CASSVRGGTETQYF
>TRBV5-5
CASSSTGGSGNTIYF
>TRBV6-1
CASRSGPRDGKLFF
>TRBV19
CASSILPGTRKTEAFF
>TRBV5-6
CASSFGTQSYGYTF
>TRBV12-3/TRBV12-4
CASSFGTALYGYTF
>TRBV12-3/TRBV12-4
CASSLLGGDQPQHF
>TRBV4-2
CASSQDFGGKLFF
>TRBV20-1
CSARDDRGQAQHF
>TRBV20-1
CSASPRTSGGGDTQYF
>TRBV7-2
CASSFSTTGVQPQHF
>TRBV5-4
CASSLGEYSPLHF
>TRBV20-1
CSASGGSSYNEQFF
>TRBV7-2
CASSLAPRGGSPDTQYF
>TRBV13
CASSSGRDQPQHF
>TRBV27
CASRIGTIPTGNTIYF
>TRBV2
CASSQLQETQYF
>TRBV7-3
CASRTTAATSGGAPGANVLTF
>TRBV5-1
CASSPGAITSTDTQYF
>TRBV12-3/TRBV12-4
CATASGGAFRGNEQFF
>TRBV28
CASSSAANTGELFF
>TRBV3-1
CASREGGANGYTF
>TRBV20-1
CSAEVGSYGYTF
>TRBV4-2
CATRNLRTSGGEETQYF
>TRBV2
CASIGQGYEQYF